Listed below are T cell receptor beta chains from one sample, sequenced in a study of blood T cell repertoires in COVID-19. Here immunoSEQ multiplex PCR was the method, and the copy in TCRdb shows in-frame clones only, minus some. The table records 410,000 or so clones, roughly 85% of them present only once. The sequenced sample was peripheral blood. The receptor source for this set is a woman in her 30s with active or convalescent COVID-19. CDR3s include the opening cysteine and the closing phenylalanine or tryptophan. The D gene is left open where the match is weak. Size values are once, few and many counts, or a class for expanded clones, and some rows have none.

TRBV5-1	TRBJ1-3	.	.	CASSLVGDSGNTIYF	TGCGCCAGCAGCTTGGTCGGGGACTCTGGAAACACCATATATTTT
TRBV5-1	TRBJ2-4	.	.	CASSLSSASENIQYF	TGCGCCAGCAGCTTGTCTTCGGCTAGTGAAAACATTCAGTACTTC
TRBV27	TRBJ2-2	.	TRBD2	CASSPSGGAGELFF	TGTGCCAGCAGTCCTAGCGGGGGAGCCGGGGAGCTGTTTTTT
TRBV7-2	TRBJ2-6	.	.	CASSATRVSGANVLTF	TGTGCCAGCAGCGCGACTCGGGTGTCTGGGGCCAACGTCCTGACTTTC
TRBV12-3/TRBV12-4	TRBJ1-1	.	.	CASRADGGPEAFF	TGTGCCAGCAGGGCGGACGGGGGGCCTGAAGCTTTCTTT
TRBV7-8	TRBJ2-7	.	TRBD2	CASSLGYGGDPPSEQYF	TGTGCCAGCAGCTTAGGGTATGGGGGGGATCCCCCCAGCGAGCAGTACTTC
TRBV7-8	TRBJ1-3	.	TRBD1	CASSLSMDRGQVAGNTIYF	TGTGCCAGCAGCTTATCTATGGACAGGGGGCAGGTTGCTGGAAACACCATATATTTT
TRBV2	TRBJ2-5	.	.	CASSRPGVGETQYF	TGTGCCAGCAGTCGACCAGGGGTCGGGGAGACCCAGTACTTC
TRBV6-1	TRBJ2-3	.	TRBD2	CASSEVPAGGLNTQYF	TGTGCCAGCAGTGAAGTCCCAGCGGGGGGACTTAATACGCAGTATTTT
TRBV4-1	TRBJ1-5	once	.	CASSQARGPYPDPQHF	TGCGCCAGCAGCCAAGCTAGGGGCCCCTACCCAGACCCCCAGCATTTT
TRBV2	TRBJ2-1	.	TRBD2	CASRGEGRNEQFF	TGTGCCAGCAGGGGGGAGGGCCGGAATGAGCAGTTCTTC
TRBV5-1	TRBJ1-2	.	TRBD1	CASSSDRGPGYTF	TGCGCCAGCAGCTCGGACAGGGGGCCTGGCTACACCTTC
TRBV7-8	TRBJ2-7	.	.	CASSLVQGPSYEQYF	TGTGCCAGCAGCTTAGTCCAGGGGCCGTCCTACGAGCAGTACTTC
TRBV29-1	TRBJ2-3	once	.	CSVAAGEDTQYF	TGCAGCGTTGCGGCAGGGGAAGATACGCAGTATTTT
TRBV6-5	TRBJ1-3	.	TRBD1	CASSRQGTGNTIYF	TGTGCCAGCAGTCGACAGGGGACTGGAAACACCATATATTTT
TRBV27	TRBJ2-3	.	TRBD2	CASSPGLAGAADTQYF	TGTGCCAGCAGTCCCGGACTAGCGGGAGCCGCAGATACGCAGTATTTT
TRBV4-1	TRBJ2-5	.	.	CASSQEDLAASRETQYF	TGCGCCAGCAGCCAAGAAGACCTAGCAGCCTCTCGGGAGACCCAGTACTTC
TRBV7-8	TRBJ1-4	.	.	CASSVRGPGEKLFF	TGTGCCAGCAGCGTAAGGGGCCCGGGTGAAAAACTGTTTTTT
TRBV10-2	TRBJ2-7	.	TRBD1	CASSSGGRGYEQYF	TGCGCCAGTAGTTCAGGGGGCAGAGGGTACGAGCAGTACTTC
TRBV7-2	TRBJ1-2	few	.	CASSYGGGAPGYTF	TGTGCCAGCAGCTACGGGGGAGGGGCCCCTGGCTACACCTTC
TRBV2	TRBJ1-2	.	.	CASSDLSGVHYGYTF	TGTGCCAGCAGTGATCTGTCCGGAGTCCACTATGGCTACACCTTC
TRBV5-6	TRBJ2-4	.	TRBD1	CASSVDRGRDIQYF	TGTGCCAGCAGCGTGGACAGGGGGCGAGACATTCAGTACTTC
TRBV5-6	TRBJ2-2	.	TRBD1	CASSWDRATGELFF	TGTGCCAGCAGCTGGGACAGGGCCACCGGGGAGCTGTTTTTT
TRBV7-6	TRBJ1-3	.	.	CASSLVPESGNTIYF	TGTGCCAGCAGCTTAGTCCCCGAGTCTGGAAACACCATATATTTT
TRBV2	TRBJ1-3	.	.	CARGPRDSGNTIYF	TGTGCCAGAGGCCCTCGGGACTCTGGAAACACCATATATTTT
TRBV3-1/TRBV3-2	TRBJ1-3	.	TRBD1	CASSFTGGSGNTIYF	TGTGCCAGCAGTTTCACAGGGGGCTCTGGAAACACCATATATTTT
TRBV10-3	TRBJ2-3	.	.	CASSAASTDTQYF	TGTGCCTCCTCAGCGGCAAGCACAGATACGCAGTATTTT
TRBV7-2	TRBJ2-1	.	TRBD2	CASSFPGTSGTSYNEQFF	TGTGCCAGCAGCTTCCCCGGGACTAGCGGGACCTCCTACAATGAGCAGTTCTTC
TRBV29-1	TRBJ2-2	.	TRBD1	CSVKTGVDTGELFF	TGCAGCGTTAAGACAGGGGTGGACACCGGGGAGCTGTTTTTT
TRBV11-2	TRBJ1-2	many	TRBD1	CASRPGTGTSGYGYTF	TGTGCCAGCAGACCCGGGACAGGCACCAGTGGCTATGGCTACACCTTC
TRBV29-1	TRBJ1-2	.	TRBD1	CSVLNTGADGYTF	TGCAGCGTGTTAAACACAGGGGCAGATGGCTACACCTTC
TRBV7-9	TRBJ2-7	.	TRBD1	CASSVRPGQPIYEQYF	TGTGCCAGCAGCGTAAGACCGGGACAGCCCATCTACGAGCAGTACTTC
TRBV7-2	TRBJ2-3	.	.	CASSSWTAFTDTQYF	TGTGCCAGCAGCTCGTGGACAGCTTTCACAGATACGCAGTATTTT
TRBV11-2	TRBJ1-2	.	.	CASSFSGANYGYTF	TGTGCCAGCAGCTTTTCGGGAGCTAACTATGGCTACACCTTC
TRBV6-4	TRBJ2-1	.	TRBD2	CASSDSSSGTSYNEQFF	TGTGCCAGCAGTGACTCGTCTAGCGGAACAAGTTACAATGAGCAGTTCTTC
TRBV7-6	TRBJ2-2	.	.	CASSLAGGRGGTGELFF	TGTGCCAGCAGCTTAGCGGGCGGTCGTGGAGGTACCGGGGAGCTGTTTTTT
TRBV5-4	TRBJ2-7	few	.	CASSLAGGLGGYEQYF	TGTGCCAGCAGCTTGGCCGGGGGGCTAGGAGGCTACGAGCAGTACTTC
TRBV6-5	TRBJ1-2	.	.	CASSPDSSYGYTF	TGTGCCAGCAGTCCCGACAGCTCCTATGGCTACACCTTC
TRBV3-1/TRBV3-2	TRBJ1-1	.	.	CASSSLDGGLAFF	TGTGCCAGCAGCTCCTTGGATGGGGGGTTGGCTTTCTTT
TRBV10-2	TRBJ1-5	.	TRBD1	CASSPTGLQPQHF	TGCGCCAGCAGTCCGACAGGGCTGCAGCCCCAGCATTTT
TRBV19	TRBJ2-3	.	.	CASSIFSAEDTDTQYF	TGTGCCAGTAGTATATTTTCGGCGGAGGACACAGATACGCAGTATTTT
TRBV27	TRBJ2-3	.	.	CASSYWGADTQYF	TGTGCCAGCAGTTATTGGGGAGCAGATACGCAGTATTTT
TRBV19	TRBJ1-5	.	.	CASKGPLGDQPQHF	TGTGCCAGTAAGGGCCCTTTAGGGGATCAGCCCCAGCATTTT
TRBV6-5	TRBJ2-2	.	TRBD2	CASKLAGVSTGELFF	TGTGCCAGCAAACTAGCGGGAGTATCCACCGGGGAGCTGTTTTTT
TRBV4-1	TRBJ1-6	.	TRBD1	CASSQDCNPGQGCSPLHF	TGCGCCAGCAGCCAAGACTGTAACCCGGGACAGGGTTGTTCACCCCTCCACTTT
TRBV5-6	TRBJ2-5	.	.	CASSFGGKETQYF	TGTGCCAGCAGCTTTGGCGGAAAAGAGACCCAGTACTTC
TRBV5-8	TRBJ1-2	.	.	CASSLAGGGAYGYTF	TGTGCCAGCAGCTTGGCCGGGGGGGGCGCCTATGGCTACACCTTC
TRBV6-6	TRBJ2-7	.	.	CASSLGVSSYEQYF	TGTGCCAGCAGTCTAGGGGTAAGCTCCTACGAGCAGTACTTC
TRBV7-8	TRBJ2-7	.	.	CASSLRQAREQYF	TGTGCCAGCAGCTTACGACAGGCCCGCGAGCAGTACTTC
TRBV30	TRBJ2-7	.	TRBD1	CAWSAGTGPAYEQYF	TGTGCCTGGAGCGCCGGGACAGGACCAGCCTACGAGCAGTACTTC
TRBV4-1	TRBJ2-7	few	TRBD1	CASRGQGIYEQYF	TGCGCCAGCAGAGGACAGGGGATTTACGAGCAGTACTTC
TRBV18	TRBJ1-1	.	.	CASSHSVNTEAFF	TGTGCCAGCTCACATTCGGTGAACACTGAAGCTTTCTTT
TRBV7-7	TRBJ2-5	.	TRBD2	CASSPKALAGGQETQYF	TGTGCCAGCAGCCCAAAAGCCCTAGCGGGAGGGCAAGAGACCCAGTACTTC